This T cell receptor (beta chain) was recovered during a study of glioma-infiltrating T cells. Regarding the study as a whole: Above-expected tissue-blood divergence occurred in all gliomas, most in low-grade ones. Only very few CDR3 sequences appeared in both tissue and blood.

TCR alpha and beta CDR3 regions were amplified from RNA using iRepertoire nested multiplex PCR. Tissue mRNA or PBMC total RNA, roughly 100-400 ng, went into one-step reverse transcription and amplification. MiXCR was run by TCRdb on the multiplex PCR reads, yielding one entry per CDR3 protein. Of about 140,000 distinct CDR3 sequences detected, about two fifths appear once; the ten largest clones hold 20% to 25%. With V trimmed by 6 bases and J by 4 bases, 5 bases remained unmatched. The CDR3 has 13 amino acids. Looked up from germline, CDR1 is DFQATT and CDR2 is SNEGSKA (reference sequence). This clonotype was picked up a small number of times. The antigen is not known.

This sequence originates from a human donor with low-grade glioma or glioblastoma, undergoing nonglioma brain surgery, or in good health (not recorded which). The chain links TRBV20-1 to TRBJ1-1; 10 nucleotides align to TRBD1. The sequenced sample was glioma tissue, nonneoplastic brain tissue, or PBMCs (not recorded which). CDR3 residues: CSAERTGGTEAFF. The CDR3 bases are TGCAGTGCCGAACGGACAGGGGGCACTGAAGCTTTCTTT.